Listed below are T cell receptor beta chains from one sample, sequenced in a study of siplizumab effects on memory and regulatory T cells. The repertoire was sequenced with immunoSEQ multiplex PCR; TCRdb's copy has only in-frame clones and lacks some. The data show 85,000 to 130,000 clones, 90% to 95% seen once. Sequencing was performed on Tregs sorted from blood. The receptors here all came from a human donor in good health. Each CDR3 is given without its conserved first and last residue.

J gene,V gene,CDR3 protein
TRBJ2-3,TRBV9,ASSETSDTPSTDTQY
TRBJ1-1,TRBV29-1,SVAGGGGVTEAF
TRBJ2-3,TRBV6-5,ATGRGRGTDTQY
TRBJ2-7,TRBV9,ASSPFGQVYEQY
TRBJ1-5,TRBV5-8,ASSFRPHLNQPQH
TRBJ2-3,TRBV5-1,ASSLVGTDTQY
TRBJ2-5,TRBV15,ATRGFSGFRGETQY
TRBJ2-2,TRBV7-9,ASSLSLSGELF
TRBJ2-7,TRBV5-1,ASRIIGGRSSYEQY
TRBJ2-3,TRBV7-3,ASRGSSTDTQY
TRBJ2-7,TRBV2,ASIRQRTYEQY
TRBJ1-5,TRBV6-1,ASSGTGYGSGPQH
TRBJ2-3,TRBV11-2,ASSHRLAGTYSTDTQY
TRBJ2-3,TRBV7-3,ASSRQGGPDTQY
TRBJ2-4,TRBV11-1,ASSLTQGMWNIQY
TRBJ1-5,TRBV23-1,ASSQDPGQNNQPQH
TRBJ1-6,TRBV18,ASSPTSGTGLSSPLH
TRBJ1-1,TRBV30,AWSVFRSLMGNTEAF
TRBJ2-7,TRBV29-1,SAFGLYYEQY
TRBJ2-1,TRBV5-4,ASSFIAGLSYNEQF
TRBJ1-2,TRBV28,ASSLQGAPWGYT
TRBJ1-1,TRBV5-1,ASSLAGRVLDTEAF
TRBJ2-1,TRBV29-1,SVVKSSYNEQF
TRBJ2-2,TRBV2,ASNSSPSSGTFGELF
TRBJ2-7,TRBV4-1,ASSFTGTGQNEQY
TRBJ2-7,TRBV28,ASSFSVSGGIGDYEQY
TRBJ2-1,TRBV5-6,ASSALAGSLINEQF
TRBJ2-1,TRBV6-6,ASSYQGSYNEQF
TRBJ2-3,TRBV7-2,ASSLAFGSTFIDTQY
TRBJ2-2,TRBV19,ASTPRWAAPNRGELF
TRBJ1-1,TRBV14,ASSQERLGIGLREAF
TRBJ2-5,TRBV11-2,ASSPRTGKYLARVGTQY
TRBJ2-1,TRBV15,ATSPGQGNNEQF
TRBJ1-4,TRBV6-5,ASSSTGSLNEKLF
TRBJ1-2,TRBV5-6,ASSRGYGYT
TRBJ2-2,TRBV7-9,ASSSKDRNTGELF
TRBJ2-1,TRBV6-1,ASKRDGNEQF
TRBJ2-5,TRBV10-2,ASSPDGLGQTQY
TRBJ1-1,TRBV7-9,ASSLDSWNTEAF
TRBJ2-3,TRBV5-1,ASSYSSGSRTDTQY
TRBJ2-7,TRBV7-3,ASSLSREAEQY
TRBJ2-1,TRBV25-1,ASSASLGEQF
TRBJ2-2,TRBV11-2,ASSLNWAGLNTGELF
TRBJ2-1,TRBV28,ASRPTGSDEQF
TRBJ2-5,TRBV6-1,ASRLDRVETQY
TRBJ2-2,TRBV4-1,ASSQVWGSPNTGELF
TRBJ2-2,TRBV29-1,SVGRRDTGELF
TRBJ2-7,TRBV29-1,SVKGVSYEQY
TRBJ2-7,TRBV7-6,ASSLGSGMTSPTYEQY
TRBJ2-7,TRBV7-9,ASSEPGPAREQY
TRBJ1-5,TRBV2,ASRRNGGNQPQH
TRBJ2-7,TRBV7-9,ASSDPDRTGSYEQY
TRBJ2-5,TRBV5-1,ASSLVRPETQY
TRBJ2-7,TRBV2,ASSRDSYEQY
TRBJ1-5,TRBV18,ASSGATVAPSH
TRBJ2-3,TRBV27,ASSFSGVPSDTQY
TRBJ2-6,TRBV28,ASSLKQGSSGANVLT